Each of the 16 T cell receptor beta chains below was sequenced from the same sample in a study of blood T cell repertoires in COVID-19. Method: immunoSEQ multiplex PCR; TCRdb's copy keeps in-frame clones and lacks some. The sample records over 200,000 clones, 81% being singletons. Material: peripheral blood. These receptor sequences come from a woman older than 75 with acute or convalescent COVID-19.

This rearrangement joins TRBV6-5 to TRBJ1-5, with a tentative D call TRBD1 (6 bases). The V and J ends lost 10 bases and 4 bases respectively, with 17 bases between them. This CDR3 spans 14 amino acids. Germline CDR1 and CDR2: MNHEY and SVGAGI. In DNA form, the CDR3 reads TGTGCCAACAACAGGGTCGTGGCGAATCAGCCCCAGCATTTT. It yields the protein CANNRVVANQPQHF.

This clone was observed a few times. The chain links TRBV25-1 to TRBJ2-1; D is unclear. Trimming shortened V by 3 bases and J by 6 bases, and 15 bases separated the two germline ends. CDR1 and CDR2 from the germline V gene are MGHDK and SYGVNS. The CDR3 spans 15 residues. The CDR3 DNA sequence: TGTGCCAGCAGTGACCCGACGGAGCACGGCAATGAGCAGTTCTTC. Its protein is CASSDPTEHGNEQFF.

The chain combines TRBV9 with TRBJ2-1, with a possible D match to TRBD2 (6 bases). V was pared by 0 bases and J by 9 bases, with 10 bases between. Looked up from germline, CDR1 is SGDLS and CDR2 is YYNGEE. The CDR3 is 13 residues long. The DNA for the CDR3 is TGTGCCAGCAGCGTAGATGTCGGGGGTGAGCAGTTCTTC. It is translated as CASSVDVGGEQFF.

The chain joins TRBV4-1 to TRBJ2-5, with D uncertain. CDR3 length equals 17 residues. Germline CDR1 reads MGHRA; CDR2 reads YSYEKL. V shed 0 bases and J shed 2 bases, with 16 bases lying between them. CDR3 sequence reads: CASSQDRSLAEQETQYF. Written as DNA, the CDR3 is TGCGCCAGCAGCCAAGATCGAAGTTTGGCAGAACAAGAGACCCAGTACTTC.

The chain uses TRBV3-1 (or the pseudogene TRBV3-2) and TRBJ2-5; weak D call: TRBD1 (5 bases). Trimming took 1 base from V and 3 from J, leaving 6 bases between them. CDR1 and CDR2 (germline): LGHDT, YNNKEL (reference sequence). The CDR3 runs to 13 residues. For the CDR3, the DNA is TGTGCCAGCAGCCAAGGCAGGGAAGAGACCCAGTACTTC. Translation: CASSQGREETQYF.

Of note for this clone: Different DNA sequences within this sample yield the same CDR3. This chain uses TRBV10-3 with TRBJ2-5; no definite D call. This CDR3 has 12 amino acids. Per the germline V gene, CDR1 is ENHRY and CDR2 is SYGVKD. Deletions cut 3 bases from V and 5 bases from J, with 7 bases between. The CDR3 sequence: CAISEPGETQYF. The CDR3 region has the DNA TGTGCCATCAGTGAACCCGGGGAGACCCAGTACTTC.

The gene calls are TRBV2 and TRBJ1-2; TRBD1 matches at 8 bases. With 7 bases clipped from V and 3 bases from J, the junction kept 7 bases outside the gene matches. The germline CDR1 and CDR2 sequences are SNHLY and FYNNEI. The CDR3 is made up of 14 amino acids. The CDR3 loop is CASTGQGRDYGYTF. CDR3 bases: TGTGCCAGCACTGGACAGGGACGCGACTATGGCTACACCTTC.

The CDR3 region has the DNA TGTGCCAGCAGCCAAGAAGCCCTCACTGAAGCTTTCTTT. This translates into CASSQEALTEAFF. The chain has TRBV14 and TRBJ1-1; D gene ambiguous. V lost 0 bases to trimming and J lost 4 bases, with 6 bases between them. The CDR3 is 13 residues long. The germline V gene has CDR1 SGHDN and CDR2 FVKESK.

The chain combines TRBV19 with TRBJ2-7; 10 bases match TRBD1. The V gene end was trimmed by 5 bases and the J gene end by 3 bases; junction bases not matched to a gene: 7. Germline-derived CDR1 and CDR2 are LNHDA and SQIVND (reference sequence). The CDR3 totals 15 residues. In DNA form, the CDR3 reads TGTGCCAGTAGTTCCTCGACAGGGGGCTTCTACGAGCAGTACTTC. Protein sequence: CASSSSTGGFYEQYF.

The chain joins TRBV5-5 to TRBJ2-1, with 9 bases aligning to TRBD2. The CDR3 is made up of 18 amino acids. V dropped 1 base and J dropped 2; count of bases not matched to a gene: 10. Per the germline V gene, CDR1 is SGHKS and CDR2 is YYEKEE (reference sequence). This CDR3 is CASSLYASGTAAYNEQFF. Written as DNA, the CDR3 is TGTGCCAGCAGCTTGTATGCTAGCGGGACCGCGGCCTACAATGAGCAGTTCTTC.

The rearrangement links TRBV6-5 to TRBJ1-6, with D perhaps matching TRBD1 (6 bases). The V gene lost 5 bases and the J gene lost 10 bases, with 12 bases spanning the gap. Germline V lookup: CDR1 MNHEY, CDR2 SVGAGI. The CDR3 has 13 amino acids. In DNA form, the CDR3 reads TGTGCCAGCAGTCAACGCAGGGGATCACCCCTCCACTTT. Translated, it gives CASSQRRGSPLHF.

This chain connects TRBV25-1 to TRBJ1-4, with TRBD1 matching 10 bases. This CDR3 is 15 amino acids long. CDR1 MGHDK and CDR2 SYGVNS come from the germline V gene. After removal of 3 bases from V and 6 bases from J, the junction contained 4 bases not matched to a gene. The CDR3 loop reads CASSDEGQGYEKLFF. DNA of the CDR3: TGTGCCAGCAGTGACGAGGGACAGGGGTATGAAAAACTGTTTTTT.

The V call is TRBV12-3 or TRBV12-4, the J call TRBJ2-1, with D hard to call. With 7 bases removed from V and 7 bases from J, the gap between germline ends came to 14 bases. The CDR3 is 13 residues long. The chain's CDR3 is CASTLLVGNEQFF. CDR3 nucleotide sequence: TGTGCCAGCACCCTTTTGGTCGGGAATGAGCAGTTCTTC.

As DNA, the CDR3 is TGTGCCAGCAGCTTGGGGACTAGCGGGAGGGACACAGATACGCAGTATTTT. This codes for CASSLGTSGRDTDTQYF. The J gene is TRBJ2-3, the V gene TRBV5-4; 15 bases fit TRBD2. V lost 0 bases and J lost 2; bases outside the gene matches: 1. Germline V gene sequence: CDR1 SGHNT, CDR2 YYREEE (reference sequence). The CDR3 runs 17 residues.

The gene calls are TRBV7-9 and TRBJ2-1, with 10 bases matching TRBD2. The junction had 4 bases not matched to a gene; V was cut back by 4 bases and J by 4 bases. The CDR3 length is 15 residues. CDR1 is SEHNR, CDR2 FQNEAQ, per germline (reference sequence). In DNA form, the CDR3 reads TGTGCCAGCAGCTCCTGGACTAGCGGTTACAATGAGCAGTTCTTC. It translates to CASSSWTSGYNEQFF.

This clone was observed once. DNA for the CDR3: TGTGCCAGCAGGGGGGAGGCCAGTAATTCACCCCTCCACTTT. As protein: CASRGEASNSPLHF. The chain recombines TRBV3-1 (or the pseudogene TRBV3-2) with TRBJ1-6, with TRBD1 as a possible D gene (5 bases). Trimming removed 6 bases from V and 6 bases from J, with 12 bases in between. In germline, CDR1 is LGHDT, CDR2 YNNKEL (reference sequence). The length of the CDR3 is 14 residues.